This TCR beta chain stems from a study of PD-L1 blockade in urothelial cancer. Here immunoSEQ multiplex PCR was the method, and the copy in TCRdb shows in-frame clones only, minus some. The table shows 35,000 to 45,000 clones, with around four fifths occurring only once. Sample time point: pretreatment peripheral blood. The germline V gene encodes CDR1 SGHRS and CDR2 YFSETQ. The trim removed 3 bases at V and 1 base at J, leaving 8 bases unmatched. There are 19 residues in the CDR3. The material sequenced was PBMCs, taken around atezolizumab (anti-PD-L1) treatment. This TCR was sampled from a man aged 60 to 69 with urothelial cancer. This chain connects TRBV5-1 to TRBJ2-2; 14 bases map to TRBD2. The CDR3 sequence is CASSYMGLAGAQNTGELFF. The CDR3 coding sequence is TGCGCCAGCAGCTATATGGGACTAGCGGGGGCCCAGAACACCGGGGAGCTGTTTTTT.